This T cell receptor beta chain was observed in a study of cytomegalovirus exposure and HLA in healthy donors. Germline V gene sequence: CDR1 SGHRS, CDR2 YFSETQ. The V end was cut by 0 bases, the J end by 0 bases, with 10 bases between. The CDR3 extends over 17 amino acids. General study results and limits: Published work reported that the classifier diagnosed cytomegalovirus status with high specificity and sensitivity.

The primer mix had 60 Vbeta and 13 Jbeta primers. Sequencing was performed with immunoSEQ multiplex PCR; in TCRdb, only in-frame clones are kept and a portion is missing. The sample lists more than 100,000 clones, more than 65% occurring once. Of note for this clone: Its antigen remains unidentified.

The rearrangement links TRBV5-1 to TRBJ2-6; no reliable D call. Sequenced: PBMCs. The source of this sequence is a woman younger than 35 in good health and CMV-seropositive. The CDR3 DNA follows: TGCGCCAGCAGCTTGGGGCTCACAAACTCTGGGGCCAACGTCCTGACTTTC. Translation: CASSLGLTNSGANVLTF.